This is a list of T cell receptor beta chains from one sample in a study of shared clonotypes between healthy human individuals. Only in-frame clones appear in the TCRdb table, and some are missing; sequencing was by immunoSEQ multiplex PCR. The table lists about 750,000 clones, about 91% of them singletons. The source material was naive CD8+ T cells sorted from blood. These receptors originate from a man aged 25-45 years in good health. Both conserved end residues are part of each CDR3. A D gene is named only where the DNA matches it firmly. Only some rows state a clone size, as once, few, many or a class for expanded clones.

TRBJ2-2	once	TRBV27	14	-	CASSWWRDTGELFF	TGTGCCAGCAGTTGGTGGAGGGACACCGGGGAGCTGTTTTTT
TRBJ2-7	-	TRBV6-1	15	TRBD2	CASSELAGGPGEQYF	TGTGCCAGCAGTGAACTAGCGGGAGGGCCAGGCGAGCAGTACTTC
TRBJ2-7	-	TRBV18	16	TRBD2	CASSPPSGRPPREQYF	TGTGCCAGCTCACCTCCTAGCGGGAGACCCCCTCGGGAGCAGTACTTC
TRBJ2-1	-	TRBV15	17	TRBD2	CATSRGAGRRSYNEQFF	TGTGCCACCAGCAGAGGAGCGGGAAGGAGGTCCTACAATGAGCAGTTCTTC
TRBJ1-4	-	TRBV6-1	14	TRBD1	CASRGTGGPEKLFF	TGTGCCAGCAGGGGGACAGGTGGACCTGAAAAACTGTTTTTT
TRBJ2-1	-	TRBV11-2	17	TRBD1	CASSLDALTGTYNEQFF	TGTGCCAGCAGCTTAGATGCCTTGACAGGGACATACAATGAGCAGTTCTTC
TRBJ2-7	-	TRBV29-1	12	-	CSVEWGNYEQYF	TGCAGCGTTGAGTGGGGGAACTACGAGCAGTACTTC
TRBJ1-5	-	TRBV19	17	-	CASTPNEGIYSNQPQHF	TGTGCCAGTACCCCTAATGAGGGGATATATAGCAATCAGCCCCAGCATTTT
TRBJ2-3	-	TRBV7-9	15	TRBD1	CASSPPVTGRHTQYF	TGTGCCAGCAGCCCCCCGGTGACAGGGCGCCATACGCAGTATTTT
TRBJ2-1	-	TRBV10-1	16	TRBD2	CASSARTSQEGGEQFF	TGCGCCAGCAGTGCCCGGACTAGCCAAGAGGGTGGTGAGCAGTTCTTC
TRBJ2-3	-	TRBV15	16	-	CATSRENRGFADTQYF	TGTGCCACCAGCAGAGAGAACAGAGGGTTTGCAGATACGCAGTATTTT
TRBJ2-3	many	TRBV27	14	TRBD2	CASSPGGNTDTQYF	TGTGCCAGCAGTCCGGGAGGGAACACAGATACGCAGTATTTT
TRBJ2-5	-	TRBV18	12	-	CASSPPYETQYF	TGTGCCAGCTCACCACCGTACGAGACCCAGTACTTC
TRBJ2-1	-	TRBV19	14	TRBD2	CASSNLAGYNEQFF	TGTGCCAGTAGTAATTTAGCGGGGTACAATGAGCAGTTCTTC
TRBJ1-1	-	TRBV6-5	10	-	CASRGTEAFF	TGTGCCAGCCGGGGGACTGAAGCTTTCTTT
TRBJ1-5	-	TRBV7-9	15	-	CASSMGGAEDQPQHF	TGTGCCAGCAGCATGGGGGGGGCAGAAGATCAGCCCCAGCATTTT
TRBJ2-7	-	TRBV4-1	14	-	CASSQGPLGYEQYF	TGCGCCAGCAGCCAAGGGCCCCTAGGGTACGAGCAGTACTTC
TRBJ2-7	-	TRBV7-6	14	TRBD2	CASSPGLGSYEQYF	TGTGCCAGCAGCCCGGGACTAGGCTCCTACGAGCAGTACTTC
TRBJ1-2	-	TRBV2	13	TRBD1	CASSARDRYGYTF	TGTGCCAGCAGCGCTCGGGACAGATATGGCTACACCTTC
TRBJ2-2	-	TRBV25-1	12	-	CAIERNTGELFF	TGTGCCATCGAAAGGAACACCGGGGAGCTGTTTTTT
TRBJ2-3	-	TRBV29-1	13	TRBD2	CSVASGPTDTQYF	TGCAGCGTTGCTAGCGGTCCCACAGATACGCAGTATTTT
TRBJ1-4	-	TRBV7-6	14	TRBD1	CASSLSGGQEKLFF	TGTGCCAGCAGCTTATCAGGGGGTCAGGAAAAACTGTTTTTT
TRBJ2-3	-	TRBV6-1	16	-	CASSEGRQTSTDTQYF	TGTGCCAGCAGTGAAGGCCGACAGACCAGCACAGATACGCAGTATTTT
TRBJ2-1	-	TRBV11-2	19	TRBD2	CASSLILAGGHLGGNEQFF	TGTGCCAGCAGCTTGATTCTAGCGGGAGGGCATTTAGGCGGGAATGAGCAGTTCTTC
TRBJ1-1	-	TRBV29-1	14	TRBD1	CSVNRGEGNTEAFF	TGCAGCGTTAACAGGGGCGAGGGGAACACTGAAGCTTTCTTT
TRBJ2-2	-	TRBV14	14	-	CASRGFSNTGELFF	TGTGCCAGCAGAGGATTTTCGAACACCGGGGAGCTGTTTTTT
TRBJ2-1	-	TRBV5-1	17	TRBD1	CASSLRGRDRVPNEQFF	TGCGCCAGCAGCTTGAGGGGGCGGGACAGGGTCCCCAATGAGCAGTTCTTC
TRBJ2-7	-	TRBV11-2	14	-	CASSPQGEVYEQYF	TGTGCCAGCAGCCCCCAGGGGGAGGTCTACGAGCAGTACTTC
TRBJ2-2	-	TRBV19	15	-	CASRLSGTGTGELFF	TGTGCCAGTAGACTTAGCGGGACAGGCACCGGGGAGCTGTTTTTT
TRBJ1-5	-	TRBV5-6	12	-	CASSSRVQPQHF	TGTGCCAGCAGCTCGCGTGTACAGCCCCAGCATTTT
TRBJ2-7	-	TRBV27	14	TRBD2	CASSGLGSFDEQYF	TGTGCCAGCAGTGGACTAGGCAGTTTCGACGAGCAGTACTTC
TRBJ1-1	-	TRBV4-3	16	-	CASSQEGGLGDTEAFF	TGCGCCAGCAGCCAGGAAGGAGGGTTGGGGGACACTGAAGCTTTCTTT
TRBJ2-5	-	TRBV27	11	-	CATWAAGTQYF	TGTGCCACTTGGGCCGCAGGGACCCAGTACTTC
TRBJ2-2	-	TRBV9	10	-	CASSGSELFF	TGTGCCAGCAGCGGTAGCGAGCTGTTTTTT
TRBJ2-2	-	TRBV10-2	13	TRBD1	CASRDRVTGELFF	TGCGCCAGCAGGGACAGGGTTACCGGGGAGCTGTTTTTT
TRBJ2-1	-	TRBV19	14	-	CASSLYFGVNEQFF	TGTGCCAGTAGTCTATACTTTGGGGTAAATGAGCAGTTCTTC
TRBJ2-1	-	TRBV5-1	15	-	CASRGTPGLMNEQFF	TGCGCCAGCAGGGGAACCCCAGGGTTGATGAATGAGCAGTTCTTC
TRBJ2-5	-	TRBV28	16	-	CASSLQGLASQETQYF	TGTGCCAGCAGTTTACAGGGACTTGCTAGTCAAGAGACCCAGTACTTC
TRBJ2-3	-	TRBV5-4	18	TRBD1	CASSRRPRDRGFPDTQYF	TGTGCCAGCAGCCGGAGGCCCCGGGACAGGGGATTTCCAGATACGCAGTATTTT
TRBJ2-5	-	TRBV29-1	15	-	CSVERALDSQETQYF	TGCAGCGTTGAGAGGGCTTTGGACTCGCAAGAGACCCAGTACTTC
TRBJ1-1	-	TRBV27	14	-	CASLSTDMNTEAFF	TGTGCCAGCCTTTCGACAGACATGAACACTGAAGCTTTCTTT
TRBJ1-1	-	TRBV7-6	16	TRBD1	CASSPTTGTVYTEAFF	TGTGCCAGCAGCCCCACCACCGGGACAGTGTACACTGAAGCTTTCTTT
TRBJ2-5	-	TRBV7-7	15	TRBD2	CASSLKRDRQETQYF	TGTGCCAGCAGCTTAAAGCGGGATCGGCAAGAGACCCAGTACTTC
TRBJ1-2	-	TRBV9	11	-	CASSVGYGYTF	TGTGCCAGCAGCGTCGGATATGGCTACACCTTC
TRBJ2-6	-	TRBV7-9	17	TRBD1	CASSAGQVSSGANVLTF	TGTGCCAGCAGCGCGGGACAGGTTAGCTCTGGGGCCAACGTCCTGACTTTC